This note documents a single TCR beta chain sequence. Its antigen is undetermined. V lost 4 bases to trimming and J lost 0 bases; unmatched junction nucleotides: 4. The V gene's germline CDR1 is SGHNT and CDR2 YYREEE (reference sequence). This CDR3 comprises 16 residues. The sample originates from a study of CD8+ T cells in alopecia areata. Study-wide findings and caveats: TCRs were shared less clearly across patients than in mice, possibly for HLA-related reasons. Affected scalp, especially in alopecia totalis/universalis, had a higher clonality than normal scalp did.

It was cDNA, reverse transcribed from extracted RNA, that served as the sequencing template. Sequencing used immunoSEQ multiplex PCR; TCRdb keeps in-frame clones, though not all of them. The table has about 150,000 clones, about two thirds seen once. Sorting of PBMCs yielded the CD4+ and CD8+ T cells. This sequence originates from a human donor in good health. Sequenced sample: CD8+ T cells sorted from blood. This rearrangement joins TRBV5-4 to TRBJ2-6; the match to TRBD1 covers 7 bases. CDR3 protein: CASSRWTGSGANVLTF. The CDR3 coding sequence is TGTGCCAGCAGCCGCTGGACAGGCTCTGGGGCCAACGTCCTGACTTTC. The complete variable domain, with remaining parts taken from reference TRBV5-4 and TRBJ2-6, reads ETGVTQSPTHLIKTRGQQVTLRCSSQSGHNTVSWYQQALGQGPQFIFQYYREEENGRGNFPPRFSGLQFPNYSSELNVNALELDDSALYLCASSRWTGSGANVLTFGAGSRLTVL.